The clone carrying this T cell receptor beta chain occurred many times. Its antigen is still unknown. The template for TCR beta VDJ and CDR3 sequence profiling was genomic DNA. Using its own MiXCR run on the reads, TCRdb lists one record per CDR3 protein. The sample has about 190,000 distinct CDR3 sequences, roughly half seen once. Sequencing involved patients with CD8+CD57+ cell expansion previously shown by flow cytometry. Blood came from patients not yet given any therapy. The data originate from a study of CD8+CD57+ T cells in acquired aplastic anemia. Background on the study: Mean DNA quantity obtained from sorted CD4+ and CD8+ cells was around 3.2 ug. Findings and caveats of the study: Any difference that existed in CD8+ Simpson's diversity between patients and controls was not significant. Patients had around 30 CD8+ CDR3 sequences in common with controls (the shared set).

The CDR3 runs to 15 residues. The junction had 6 bases not matched to a gene; V was cut back by 2 bases and J by 7 bases. Germline CDR1 and CDR2: LNHDA and SQIVND (reference sequence). The rearrangement uses TRBV19 and TRBJ1-4, with 8 bases that match TRBD1. The receptor comes from a human donor with aplastic anemia. Sequencing was carried out using sorted CD4+, CD8+, or CD8+CD57+ T cells (not recorded which) from PBMCs. The CDR3 region is CASSIPRGLVEKLFF. The CDR3 DNA reads as TGTGCCAGTAGTATACCCAGGGGGCTCGTTGAAAAACTGTTTTTT.